What follows are 8 T cell receptor beta chains derived from one specimen sequenced in a study of cytotoxic CD8 clonotypes in ibrutinib-treated CLL. Produced via immunoSEQ multiplex PCR; TCRdb's table is partial and in-frame only. The table lists around 27,000 clones, roughly 69% of them singletons. This sample comprised PBMCs, obtained at disease progression, from a patient treated with ibrutinib. The receptors come from a human donor with chronic lymphocytic leukemia.

This clone was counted once. The chain links TRBV4-1 to TRBJ2-3; 9 bases fit TRBD1. CDR1 is MGHRA and CDR2 is YSYEKL in the germline V gene. J lost 3 bases, V lost 4 bases, and 5 bases had no gene match. CDR3 size: 15 residues. The CDR3 here is CASSRGTGWTDTQYF. Here the CDR3 DNA reads TGCGCCAGCAGCCGGGGGACAGGGTGGACAGATACGCAGTATTTT.

The gene calls are TRBV11-3 and TRBJ2-3, with 8 bases identical to TRBD2. Germline lookup yields CDR1 SGHNT and CDR2 YENEEA. The CDR3 is 15 amino acids. V dropped 4 bases and J dropped 5; count of bases not matched to a gene: 8. The CDR3 loop reads CASSSLSGGQDTQYF. The CDR3 DNA reads TGTGCCAGCAGCTCCCTATCGGGGGGGCAAGATACGCAGTATTTT.

The chain joins TRBV10-3 to TRBJ1-1; a weak D match, TRBD1 (6 bases). The CDR3 has 15 residues. Germline V gene sequence: CDR1 ENHRY, CDR2 SYGVKD. V was clipped by 0 bases and J by 5 bases, with 13 bases between them. CDR3 in amino acids: CAISESRGGETEAFF. The CDR3 DNA follows: TGTGCCATCAGTGAGTCGCGAGGGGGTGAAACTGAAGCTTTCTTT.

In this sample, this clone turned up once. The chain recombines TRBV29-1 with TRBJ2-1; D remains ambiguous. There are 13 residues in the CDR3. The V gene's germline CDR1 is SQVTM and CDR2 ANQGSEA. Trimming removed 4 bases from V and 6 bases from J, with 13 bases in between. The CDR3 reads CSVVRIVGNEQFF. The CDR3, as DNA: TGCAGCGTTGTAAGGATTGTCGGCAATGAGCAGTTCTTC.

CDR3 loop: CASSPGTGQGHTEAFF. The DNA of the CDR3 is TGTGCCAGTAGTCCCGGGACGGGACAGGGGCACACTGAAGCTTTCTTT. The V call is TRBV19, the J call TRBJ1-1; TRBD1 aligns across 10 bases. Trimming took 5 bases from V and 3 from J; bases not matched to a gene: 9. The CDR3 spans 16 residues. Germline-derived CDR1 and CDR2 are LNHDA and SQIVND (reference sequence).

This clone appeared a few times. The chain carries TRBV9 and TRBJ1-5; D is ambiguous. This CDR3 spans 14 amino acids. The germline V gene encodes CDR1 SGDLS and CDR2 YYNGEE. The V and J ends lost 2 bases and 8 bases respectively, with 14 bases between them. CDR3 residues: CASSVDALGEPQHF. As DNA, the CDR3 is TGTGCCAGCAGCGTCGACGCCCTCGGGGAGCCCCAGCATTTT.

This chain connects TRBV27 to TRBJ1-2, with D possibly matching TRBD1 (5 bases). Per the germline V gene, CDR1 is MNHEY and CDR2 is SMNVEV (reference sequence). V was clipped by 5 bases and J by 1 base, with 14 bases between them. This CDR3 has 15 amino acids. This CDR3 reads CASSPGPNVNYGYTF. The CDR3 DNA reads TGTGCCAGCAGTCCGGGACCGAACGTTAACTATGGCTACACCTTC.

The chain couples TRBV6-5 to TRBJ2-7; possible D gene TRBD1, 5 bases. CDR3 length equals 14 residues. Germline loops: CDR1 MNHEY, CDR2 SVGAGI. V lost 7 bases and J lost 4, with 17 bases in between. The CDR3 DNA reads TGTGCCAGCAAAGAAAGGGGTAAGACGTACGAGCAGTACTTC. Its translation is CASKERGKTYEQYF.